The 17 T cell receptor beta chains reported below all come from one sample, sequenced in a study of cytotoxic CD8 clonotypes in ibrutinib-treated CLL. The assay was immunoSEQ multiplex PCR, and TCRdb's table has in-frame clones only and misses some. This sample carries over 95,000 clones, under 70% of them seen once, and the ten largest clones take around a third. The starting material was PBMCs, obtained after 24 months of ibrutinib treatment. The receptors originated from a human donor with chronic lymphocytic leukemia.

The genes are TRBV28 and TRBJ2-5; D remains ambiguous. This CDR3 has 12 amino acids. Germline V gene lookup returns CDR1 MDHEN and CDR2 SYDVKM. Trimming removed 5 bases from V and 4 bases from J, with 8 bases in between. CDR3 DNA sequence: TGTGCCAGCAGTGCCCAGGCAGAGACCCAGTACTTC. Translated, it gives CASSAQAETQYF.

V is TRBV7-2 and J is TRBJ1-1; D is ambiguous. From germline, CDR1 is SGHTA and CDR2 FQGNSA. The CDR3 is made up of 14 amino acids. The V end lost 2 bases, the J end lost 2 bases, and 9 bases lay between the germline ends. Written as DNA, the CDR3 is TGTGCCAGCAGCTTAAGAAATCTTAACACTGAAGCTTTCTTT. This codes for CASSLRNLNTEAFF.

The gene calls are TRBV29-1 and TRBJ1-5, with a weak D call TRBD1 (6 bases). The germline gives CDR1 SQVTM, CDR2 ANQGSEA. V was clipped by 3 bases and J by 4 bases, with 10 bases between them. The CDR3 runs 13 residues. The CDR3 spells CSVDMGTNQPQHF. Written as DNA, the CDR3 is TGCAGCGTTGATATGGGGACAAATCAGCCCCAGCATTTT.

The chain has TRBV18 and TRBJ2-7; 9 bases fit TRBD2. The CDR3 length is 15 residues. Germline assignment: CDR1 KGHSH and CDR2 LQKENI. V lost 0 bases and J lost 3; bases outside the gene matches: 3. The CDR3 sequence: CASSPPQRGVYEQYF. The CDR3 DNA reads TGTGCCAGCTCACCACCCCAGCGGGGGGTCTACGAGCAGTACTTC.

This clone was counted only a few times. The chain is built from TRBV5-1 and TRBJ1-2; the D gene is possibly TRBD1 (5 bases). The CDR3 extends over 15 amino acids. Trimming stripped 0 bases from V and 4 bases from J, with 13 bases between. CDR1 and CDR2 from the germline V gene are SGHRS and YFSETQ. In DNA form, the CDR3 reads TGCGCCAGCAGCTTGGACGCGACAGACGCCTATGGCTACACCTTC. It specifies CASSLDATDAYGYTF.

This clone occurred once. The V and J genes are TRBV25-1 and TRBJ2-7; 11 bases match TRBD2. This CDR3 region has 15 residues. J gave up 2 bases and V 4 bases, and 4 bases lay outside the gene matches. The germline V gene has CDR1 MGHDK and CDR2 SYGVNS. In DNA, the CDR3 is TGTGCCAGCAGTGGGGGGACTAGCGGCCCCTACGAGCAGTACTTC. As protein: CASSGGTSGPYEQYF.

V gene TRBV5-8 combines with J gene TRBJ1-5; TRBD1 matches at 10 bases. Germline-derived CDR1 and CDR2 are SGHTS and YDEGEE. The CDR3 extends over 16 amino acids. With 3 bases clipped from V and 2 bases from J, the junction kept 5 bases outside the gene matches. The CDR3 region is CASSYFGTGGNQPQHF. CDR3 in DNA: TGTGCCAGCAGCTACTTCGGGACAGGGGGCAATCAGCCCCAGCATTTT.

The chain joins TRBV29-1 to TRBJ2-3, with a weak D call TRBD1 (6 bases). In germline, CDR1 is SQVTM, CDR2 ANQGSEA. The CDR3 is made up of 13 amino acids. The CDR3 nucleotides read TGCAGTTACAGCAGGGGCTCCACAGATACGCAGTATTTT. Protein: CSYSRGSTDTQYF.

V usage is TRBV14 and J usage is TRBJ2-2; D remains ambiguous. Germline V gives CDR1 SGHDN, CDR2 FVKESK. The V end was cut by 2 bases, the J end by 0 bases, with 10 bases between. The CDR3 has 16 residues. CDR3 nucleotide sequence: TGTGCCAGCAGCCAAAGGATCCCCCCGAACACCGGGGAGCTGTTTTTT. Protein: CASSQRIPPNTGELFF.

This clone has a count of ten or more. The rearrangement joins TRBV5-1 to TRBJ1-4, with D maybe TRBD1 (5 bases). Looked up from germline, CDR1 is SGHRS and CDR2 is YFSETQ. The CDR3 totals 14 residues. The V and J ends lost 0 bases and 5 bases respectively, with 8 bases between them. This CDR3 reads CASSLGAGNEKLFF. DNA for the CDR3: TGCGCCAGCAGCTTGGGGGCAGGGAATGAAAAACTGTTTTTT. The whole variable domain, filled in from reference TRBV5-1 and TRBJ1-4, reads KAGVTQTPRYLIKTRGQQVTLSCSPISGHRSVSWYQQTPGQGLQFLFEYFSETQRNKGNFPGRFSGRQFSNSRSEMNVSTLELGDSALYLCASSLGAGNEKLFFGSGTQLSVL.

This clone has more than one count but fewer than ten. The V and J genes are TRBV7-6 and TRBJ2-1; 7 bases map to TRBD1. The V segment lost 7 bases and the J segment 8 bases; nucleotides outside the gene matches: 2. There are 11 residues in the CDR3. Germline-derived CDR1 and CDR2 are SGHVS and FNYEAQ. CDR3 region: CASTGGHEQFF. CDR3 coding DNA: TGTGCCAGCACAGGGGGTCATGAGCAGTTCTTC.

This clone was observed a few times. The chain recombines TRBV19 with TRBJ1-5, with TRBD1 as a possible D gene (5 bases). The CDR3 totals 14 residues. Trimming cost V 5 bases and J 4 bases, with 12 bases left between them. Germline V gene sequence: CDR1 LNHDA, CDR2 SQIVND (reference sequence). DNA for the CDR3: TGTGCCAGTAGTGACACAGGTGGTAATCAGCCCCAGCATTTT. Translated: CASSDTGGNQPQHF.

The rearrangement joins TRBV7-2 to TRBJ2-6; the D is unclear. Germline V gene data show CDR1 as SGHTA and CDR2 as FQGNSA. The V and J ends lost 7 bases and 1 base respectively, with 14 bases between them. The CDR3 totals 16 residues. The CDR3 protein is CASTPLLLSGANVLTF. CDR3 DNA sequence: TGTGCCAGCACCCCTCTGCTGTTATCTGGGGCCAACGTCCTGACTTTC. The variable domain in full, completed from reference TRBV7-2 and TRBJ2-6, reads GAGVSQSPSNKVTEKGKDVELRCDPISGHTALYWYRQSLGQGLEFLIYFQGNSAPDKSGLPSDRFSAERTGGSVSTLTIQRTQQEDSAVYLCASTPLLLSGANVLTFGAGSRLTVL.

This clone came up a few times. This CDR3 is CASSLGLARVTDTQYF. As DNA, the CDR3 is TGTGCCAGCAGTTTGGGGCTCGCTAGGGTCACAGATACGCAGTATTTT. The V gene is TRBV27, the J gene TRBJ2-3; D may be TRBD1 (5 bases). V lost 3 bases to trimming and J lost 2 bases, with 15 bases between them. Germline V CDR1 and CDR2: MNHEY, SMNVEV (reference sequence). This CDR3 has 16 residues.

This chain connects TRBV27 to TRBJ1-5; 12 nucleotides match TRBD1. CDR1 and CDR2 (germline): MNHEY, SMNVEV (reference sequence). The CDR3 loop spans 15 amino acids. The V and J ends lost 6 bases and 2 bases, in that order; junction bases with no gene match: 2. CDR3 nucleotides: TGTGCCAGCAGGGGACAGGGGGCGGGCAATCAGCCCCAGCATTTT. The encoded protein is CASRGQGAGNQPQHF.

V usage is TRBV28 and J usage is TRBJ1-2, with 7 bases fitting TRBD1. Unmatched junction bases numbered 12, after V lost 3 bases and J lost 8 bases. Germline CDR1 reads MDHEN; CDR2 reads SYDVKM. The CDR3 sequence is 15 residues long. Here the CDR3 reads CASSFPVQGSNGYTF. CDR3 sequence (DNA): TGTGCCAGCAGTTTCCCCGTACAGGGGAGTAACGGCTACACCTTC.

The V and J genes are TRBV11-2 and TRBJ2-7; 9 positions agree with TRBD2. Germline values: CDR1 SGHAT, CDR2 FQNNGV. This CDR3 has 18 residues. Trimming at V came to 3 bases and at J to 3 bases, leaving 15 bases not matched to a gene. The CDR3 nucleotides are TGTGCCAGCAGCTTGGGAGGTCTAGCGGGGAGTGGAGTCTACGAGCAGTACTTC. Translated: CASSLGGLAGSGVYEQYF.